A single T cell receptor (beta chain) is shown here with its context. Antigen specificity is unknown. The CDR3 is made up of 13 amino acids. V shed 10 bases and J 7 bases; nucleotides not matched to a gene: 11. This sample is part of a study of T-cell memory formation after mild COVID-19. Study-level background: Largely, the TCR clusters proved donor specific.

TCR alpha and TCR beta cDNA libraries carrying sample barcodes and UMIs came from 5'RACE with constant-segment primers. TCRdb re-analysed the 5' RACE reads in MiXCR, keeping a single row per CDR3 protein. This sample carries 300,000 to 400,000 distinct CDR3 sequences, around a fifth of them seen once, and the ten largest clones take around 13%. The study's findings and limits: Clones shrinking between day 15 and 85 showed a balanced CD4/CD8 split, and those that grew later tilted toward CD4+. Pre-infection memory already had some responding clones, implying cross-reactive memory joined.

This receptor was identified in an adult woman who had mild COVID-19 (a few samples of this study predate the infection). Cell type and time point are not known. V gene TRBV12-3 or TRBV12-4 combines with J gene TRBJ1-2; TRBD1 matches 8 bases. Sequenced: PBMCs or a T cell subset sorted from them (not recorded which). CDR3 residues: CATRSTGEAGYTF. The CDR3 nucleotides are TGTGCCACCCGATCGACAGGGGAGGCTGGCTACACCTTC.